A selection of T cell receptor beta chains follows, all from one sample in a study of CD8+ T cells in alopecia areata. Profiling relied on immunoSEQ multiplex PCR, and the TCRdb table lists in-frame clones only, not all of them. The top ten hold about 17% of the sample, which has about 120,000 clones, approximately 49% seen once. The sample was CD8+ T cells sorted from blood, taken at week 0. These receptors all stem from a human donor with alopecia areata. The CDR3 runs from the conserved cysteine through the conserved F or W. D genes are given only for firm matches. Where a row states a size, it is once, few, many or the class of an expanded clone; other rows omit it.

CAWSRDSIYYEQYF | TGTGCCTGGAGCCGGGACAGCATATACTACGAGCAGTACTTC | TRBD1 | TRBJ2-7 | . | TRBV30
CATPGQGNTEAFF | TGTGCCACCCCGGGACAGGGGAACACTGAAGCTTTCTTT | TRBD1 | TRBJ1-1 | . | TRBV19
CASSSGGVEQYF | TGTGCCAGCAGCTCTGGGGGTGTCGAGCAGTACTTC | . | TRBJ2-7 | . | TRBV7-9
CAWSGHRLAYETQYF | TGTGCCTGGAGTGGCCACCGACTAGCTTATGAGACCCAGTACTTC | TRBD2 | TRBJ2-5 | . | TRBV30
CAWAGDRAGNEAFF | TGTGCCTGGGCCGGGGACAGGGCCGGGAATGAAGCTTTCTTT | TRBD1 | TRBJ1-1 | few | TRBV30
CASSQEGRLDSYGYTF | TGTGCCAGCAGCCAAGAGGGGCGGCTGGATTCCTATGGCTACACCTTC | . | TRBJ1-2 | . | TRBV4-2
CASTSSGEQYF | TGTGCCAGCACCTCTTCAGGCGAGCAGTACTTC | . | TRBJ2-7 | once | TRBV6-1
CASSLAGGRGNQPQHF | TGTGCCAGCAGTTTGGCGGGGGGGCGAGGCAATCAGCCCCAGCATTTT | . | TRBJ1-5 | . | TRBV27
CASSFRTGGEETQYF | TGTGCCAGCAGCTTTCGGACAGGGGGCGAAGAGACCCAGTACTTC | TRBD1 | TRBJ2-5 | . | TRBV5-4
CASSSKGLAAETQYF | TGTGCCAGCAGCTCCAAAGGACTAGCGGCAGAGACCCAGTACTTC | TRBD2 | TRBJ2-5 | few | TRBV11-2
CSAGTGDHSPLHF | TGCAGCGCCGGGACAGGGGATCACTCACCCCTCCACTTT | TRBD1 | TRBJ1-6 | . | TRBV29-1
CASSGLTGSYEQYF | TGTGCCAGCAGCGGGCTTACGGGTTCCTACGAGCAGTACTTC | . | TRBJ2-7 | . | TRBV11-1
CASSYRDTQETQYF | TGTGCCAGCAGCTATCGGGACACTCAAGAGACCCAGTACTTC | . | TRBJ2-5 | few | TRBV5-4
CASSQVGGQETQYF | TGCGCCAGCAGCCAAGTTGGCGGGCAAGAGACCCAGTACTTC | . | TRBJ2-5 | many | TRBV4-1
CASSLAEEKLFF | TGTGCCAGCAGCTTAGCGGAAGAAAAACTGTTTTTT | . | TRBJ1-4 | . | TRBV7-9
CASSFPGWSSTDTQYF | TGTGCCAGCAGCTTCCCCGGATGGAGCAGCACAGATACGCAGTATTTT | . | TRBJ2-3 | . | TRBV7-8
CASSSGDRGYEQYF | TGTGCCAGCAGTTCCGGGGACAGGGGCTACGAGCAGTACTTC | TRBD1 | TRBJ2-7 | . | TRBV6-6
CASSLGGGETQYF | TGTGCCAGCAGCTTAGGCGGTGGGGAGACCCAGTACTTC | . | TRBJ2-5 | . | TRBV7-6
CASSDGRGPFRQPQHF | TGTGCCAGCAGCGATGGGAGAGGACCGTTTCGTCAGCCCCAGCATTTT | . | TRBJ1-5 | . | TRBV5-6
CASSLGLVITDTQYF | TGCGCCAGCAGCCTAGGTTTGGTAATCACAGATACGCAGTATTTT | . | TRBJ2-3 | few | TRBV4-3
CASIPLGALNEQFF | TGTGCCAGCATTCCATTGGGGGCACTTAATGAGCAGTTCTTC | . | TRBJ2-1 | . | TRBV27
CASSLDRPVNTEAFF | TGCGCCAGCAGCTTGGACCGACCGGTGAACACTGAAGCTTTCTTT | . | TRBJ1-1 | few | TRBV5-1
CASSVSRGRTNEKLFF | TGTGCCAGCAGCGTATCCAGAGGAAGGACTAATGAAAAACTGTTTTTT | . | TRBJ1-4 | . | TRBV9
CASSLSVRYGYTF | TGTGCCAGCAGTTTATCGGTGCGCTATGGCTACACCTTC | . | TRBJ1-2 | . | TRBV27
CASSWDGKETQYF | TGTGCCAGCAGCTGGGACGGGAAAGAGACCCAGTACTTC | . | TRBJ2-5 | . | TRBV7-3
CASSSGLFGLGGYTF | TGTGCCAGCAGCTCGGGACTCTTCGGTCTGGGCGGCTACACCTTC | . | TRBJ1-2 | . | TRBV7-9
CASSPGPIEDTQYF | TGTGCCAGCAGCCCAGGGCCTATCGAAGATACGCAGTATTTT | . | TRBJ2-3 | . | TRBV5-4
CASSSRGRNTEAFF | TGTGCCAGCAGCTCCCGGGGGAGGAACACTGAAGCTTTCTTT | . | TRBJ1-1 | few | TRBV5-4
CSATDGTENTEAFF | TGCAGCGCCACTGACGGGACAGAGAACACTGAAGCTTTCTTT | TRBD1 | TRBJ1-1 | . | TRBV29-1
CATSRDVSGNEQYF | TGTGCCACCAGCAGAGATGTATCAGGGAACGAGCAGTACTTC | . | TRBJ2-7 | few | TRBV15
CSVEDDQPNYGYTF | TGCAGCGTTGAAGATGATCAACCGAACTATGGCTACACCTTC | . | TRBJ1-2 | . | TRBV29-1
CAWQGQGNYGYTF | TGTGCCTGGCAGGGACAGGGTAACTATGGCTACACCTTC | TRBD1 | TRBJ1-2 | . | TRBV30
CASSQDIGLAIIYEQYF | TGCGCCAGCAGCCAAGACATAGGACTAGCAATTATATACGAGCAGTACTTC | TRBD2 | TRBJ2-7 | few | TRBV4-1
CAWTDSGWGAGDTQYF | TGTGCCTGGACTGACAGCGGTTGGGGGGCAGGGGATACGCAGTATTTT | . | TRBJ2-3 | . | TRBV30
CAWSVLAETYEQYF | TGTGCCTGGAGTGTATTGGCAGAAACCTACGAGCAGTACTTC | . | TRBJ2-7 | . | TRBV30
CASSLSRGSDSPLHF | TGTGCCAGCAGCTTGTCCAGGGGTTCTGATTCACCCCTCCACTTT | . | TRBJ1-6 | few | TRBV5-4
CASSLALGTEAFF | TGTGCCAGCAGCTTAGCGCTTGGCACTGAAGCTTTCTTT | . | TRBJ1-1 | . | TRBV7-9
CATSPPSSGANVLTF | TGTGCCACCAGTCCCCCAAGCTCTGGGGCCAACGTCCTGACTTTC | . | TRBJ2-6 | few | TRBV15
CASSSSTSSGRVYEQYF | TGTGCCAGCAGCTCCTCAACCTCTAGCGGGAGGGTCTACGAGCAGTACTTC | TRBD2 | TRBJ2-7 | . | TRBV7-9
CASLDGLEDGYTF | TGTGCCAGTCTAGACGGACTCGAAGATGGCTACACCTTC | . | TRBJ1-2 | . | TRBV6-6
CASSLGLASPLHF | TGTGCCAGCAGTTTAGGGTTGGCTTCACCCCTCCACTTT | . | TRBJ1-6 | few | TRBV27
CASSFGASSYEQYF | TGTGCCAGCAGCTTTGGTGCTAGCTCCTACGAGCAGTACTTC | . | TRBJ2-7 | . | TRBV11-1
CASSLGTGNQPQHF | TGTGCCAGCAGCTTAGGGACAGGGAATCAGCCCCAGCATTTT | TRBD1 | TRBJ1-5 | . | TRBV7-6
CSARVGGHRYF | TGCAGTGCTAGAGTGGGGGGGCACCGATATTTT | . | TRBJ1-3 | many | TRBV20-1
CASSLAGNQETQYF | TGTGCCAGCAGCTTAGCGGGGAACCAAGAGACCCAGTACTTC | . | TRBJ2-5 | . | TRBV7-2
CASSPALISDQGSNYGYTF | TGTGCCAGCTCCCCGGCATTAATCTCCGATCAGGGATCTAACTATGGCTACACCTTC | . | TRBJ1-2 | few | TRBV18
CSVEGTGVAYEQYF | TGCAGCGTTGAAGGGACAGGGGTGGCCTACGAGCAGTACTTC | TRBD1 | TRBJ2-7 | few | TRBV29-1
CASSEWLEVYEQYF | TGTGCCAGCAGTGAATGGCTCGAAGTATACGAGCAGTACTTC | . | TRBJ2-7 | . | TRBV2
CASSMGGDNQPQHF | TGTGCCAGTAGTATGGGAGGGGACAATCAGCCCCAGCATTTT | . | TRBJ1-5 | few | TRBV19
CASSVEGRYNEQFF | TGTGCCAGCAGCGTCGAGGGGAGGTACAATGAGCAGTTCTTC | . | TRBJ2-1 | few | TRBV9
CASSVSPYEQYF | TGTGCCAGCAGCGTCAGTCCCTACGAGCAGTACTTC | . | TRBJ2-7 | . | TRBV11-2
CASSSPVGVMTEAFF | TGTGCCAGCAGCTCCCCGGTTGGGGTAATGACTGAAGCTTTCTTT | . | TRBJ1-1 | . | TRBV7-9
CASSSFPGDSYEQYF | TGTGCCAGCAGCTCCTTCCCGGGGGACTCCTACGAGCAGTACTTC | . | TRBJ2-7 | . | TRBV11-2
CASTRYNEQFF | TGTGCCAGCACTAGATACAATGAGCAGTTCTTC | . | TRBJ2-1 | . | TRBV2
CASSPSPSGYQETQYF | TGCGCCAGCAGCCCATCGCCTAGCGGCTACCAAGAGACCCAGTACTTC | TRBD2 | TRBJ2-5 | . | TRBV4-3
CASSYSERLGELFF | TGTGCCAGCAGTTACTCGGAGCGCCTCGGGGAGCTGTTTTTT | . | TRBJ2-2 | few | TRBV6-5
CASGLVTKGQGLPENYGYTF | TGTGCTAGTGGTTTGGTAACAAAGGGACAGGGATTACCTGAGAACTATGGCTACACCTTC | TRBD1 | TRBJ1-2 | . | TRBV12-5
CASSLPHMNEQYF | TGTGCCAGCAGTTTACCCCACATGAACGAGCAGTACTTC | . | TRBJ2-7 | . | TRBV27
CSVAPLTSGGGVETQYF | TGCAGCGTTGCCCCTTTGACTAGCGGGGGGGGCGTGGAGACCCAGTACTTC | TRBD2 | TRBJ2-5 | few | TRBV29-1
CASSLDGGSYGYTF | TGTGCCAGCAGCTTGGACGGAGGCAGCTATGGCTACACCTTC | . | TRBJ1-2 | . | TRBV7-3